This TCR beta chain was found in a study of Ad26.COV2.S vaccination and SARS-CoV-2 variants. Specified treatment: around 19 received Ad26.COV2.S at low or high dose, single or two shots; roughly five received placebo; per-sample allocation not given. Sample collection was performed on day 63 after the first vaccine or placebo injection. Here immunoSEQ multiplex PCR was the method, and the copy in TCRdb shows in-frame clones only, minus some. The data contain over 400,000 clones, around 93% of them seen just once; the ten biggest clones take up over 1.5%. The specimen was peripheral blood, collected in a trial of Ad26.COV2.S vaccine versus placebo. The sequence was obtained from a person aged 18 to 65 who received the Ad26.COV2.S COVID-19 vaccine or a placebo.

As DNA, the CDR3 is TGTGCCAGTAGTATCGACAGTTATAATTCACCCCTCCACTTT. Protein product: CASSIDSYNSPLHF. This rearrangement joins TRBV19 to TRBJ1-6; possible D gene TRBD1, 5 bases. The CDR3 sequence is 14 residues long. V dropped 3 bases and J dropped 4 bases, with 7 bases sitting between them. Germline CDR1 is LNHDA and CDR2 is SQIVND (reference sequence). The whole variable domain, remainder taken from reference TRBV19 and TRBJ1-6, is DGGITQSPKYLFRKEGQNVTLSCEQNLNHDAMYWYRQDPGQGLRLIYYSQIVNDFQKGDIAEGYSVSREKKESFPLTVTSAQKNPTAFYLCASSIDSYNSPLHFGNGTRLTVT.